These 3 T cell receptor beta chains originate from one sample sequenced in a study of shared clonotypes between healthy human individuals. Only in-frame clones appear in the TCRdb table, and some are missing; sequencing was by immunoSEQ multiplex PCR. The sample contains about a million clones, 70% to 85% of which appear only once. The sample was memory CD4+ T cells from PBMCs. Subset noted: CD45RA-negative fraction. Receptors originate from a young man in good health. Some clones in this sample may be carry-over from other donors' samples.

The V gene is TRBV28, the J gene TRBJ2-5; D is unresolved. From germline, CDR1 is MDHEN and CDR2 SYDVKM. Trimming stripped 5 bases from V and 4 bases from J, with 5 bases between. This CDR3 is 11 amino acids long. CDR3 in DNA: TGTGCCAGCAGTGTGGGAGAGACCCAGTACTTC. Translated, it gives CASSVGETQYF. The variable domain in full, with the rest retrieved from reference TRBV28 and TRBJ2-5, is DVKVTQSSRYLVKRTGEKVFLECVQDMDHENMFWYRQDPGLGLRLIYFSYDVKMKEKGDIPEGYSVSREKKERFSLILESASTNQTSMYLCASSVGETQYFGPGTRLLVL.

The V gene is TRBV6-1, the J gene TRBJ1-4, with D perhaps matching TRBD1 (5 bases). Between the trimmed V and J ends, which lost 5 bases and 8 bases, there was a span of 15 bases. Germline V lookup: CDR1 MNHNS, CDR2 SASEGT. CDR3 length: 14 residues. The CDR3 region is CASSRGGAWEKLFF. The CDR3 region has the DNA TGTGCCAGCAGTCGAGGTGGGGCTTGGGAAAAACTGTTTTTT.

The chain recombines TRBV5-1 with TRBJ2-7, with D possibly being TRBD1 or TRBD2 (5 bases each). The CDR3 covers 15 residues. In germline, CDR1 is SGHRS, CDR2 YFSETQ. V lost 0 bases to trimming and J lost 6 bases, with 16 bases between them. As DNA, the CDR3 is TGCGCCAGCAGCTTGGGAGGGACCGCCCTGGGCGAGCAGTACTTC. Translation gives CASSLGGTALGEQYF.